A selection of T cell receptor beta chains follows, all from one sample in a study of regulatory T cells in long-lasting Graves disease. Each CDR3 protein gets one entry after TCRdb re-called the multiplex PCR reads with MiXCR. The sample lists fewer than 600,000 distinct CDR3 sequences; 20% to 25% were seen once. The specimen was peripheral blood mononuclear cells (PBMCs), collected when the disease was refractory, from a patient treated with antithyroid drugs. The receptor set was obtained from a female donor with Graves disease. CDR3s include the opening cysteine and the closing phenylalanine or tryptophan. Fields, in order: D gene, clone size, V gene, J gene, CDR3 DNA, CDR3 protein. A D gene is named only where the DNA matches it firmly. The listing skips clone size in some rows; elsewhere it reads once, few, many or a size class.

TRBD1,many,TRBV7-3,TRBJ2-7,TGTGCCAGCAGCTTAGACCCACGACAGGGTAACGAGCAGTACTTC,CASSLDPRQGNEQYF
.,.,TRBV19,TRBJ1-2,TGTGCCAGTAGTACCGTACAGGGAGAGAGTGGCTACACCTTC,CASSTVQGESGYTF
TRBD2,many,TRBV12-3/TRBV12-4,TRBJ2-5,TGTGCCAGCAGCTCCGGCCGGGGGGCCCAGTACTTC,CASSSGRGAQYF
.,few,TRBV20-1,TRBJ2-2,TGCAGTGCTTCCCCGACACCGGGGGAGCTGTTTTTT,CSASPTPGELFF
TRBD1,many,TRBV28,TRBJ1-1,TGTGCCAGCAGCCACCGACAGGGGGAGGGTACTGAAGCTTTCTTT,CASSHRQGEGTEAFF
.,few,TRBV19,TRBJ2-2,TGTGCCAGTAGGGGGGGATTGGCTTTTCAACACGCCGGGGAGCTGTTTTTT,CASRGGLAFQHAGELFF
.,few,TRBV11-3,TRBJ2-2,TGTGCCAGCAACCAGGGTAGGGTCGACGGGGAGCTGTTTTTT,CASNQGRVDGELFF
TRBD2,many,TRBV11-3,TRBJ2-5,TGTGCCAGCAGCGCGGGACTAGCGGGAGAGCGAGAGACCCAGTACTTC,CASSAGLAGERETQYF
TRBD1,few,TRBV9,TRBJ2-5,TGTGCCAGCAGCCCCAGGAGCAGGGGGCTGCGGAGAAGCCAAGAGACCCAGTACTTC,CASSPRSRGLRRSQETQYF
TRBD1,.,TRBV4-2,TRBJ2-7,TGTGCCAGCAGCCAAGATCCCCAGGGGGCATCTCACGAGCAGTACTTC,CASSQDPQGASHEQYF
.,many,TRBV2,TRBJ2-4,TGTGCCAGCAGTGTTGGGGCAGGAGGAAACATTCAGTACTTC,CASSVGAGGNIQYF
.,many,TRBV6-8,TRBJ2-5,TGTGCCAGCGCTCACCGGGACAAGGAGACCCAGTACTTC,CASAHRDKETQYF
.,.,TRBV6-5,TRBJ2-7,TGTGCCAGCAGTTACGGTAGGGACTCCTACGAGCAGTACTTC,CASSYGRDSYEQYF
TRBD1,.,TRBV7-9,TRBJ1-1,TGTGCCAGCAGCTTTAGGACAGGGAGAACTAACACTGAAGCTTTCTTT,CASSFRTGRTNTEAFF
.,few,TRBV6-2/TRBV6-3,TRBJ2-2,TGTGCCAGCAAGACCCTAGGGAACACCGGGGAGCTGTTTTTT,CASKTLGNTGELFF
TRBD1,many,TRBV28,TRBJ2-7,TGTGCCAGCAGTGTCAGACAGGGTCCCTACGAGCAGTACTTC,CASSVRQGPYEQYF
.,many,TRBV6-1,TRBJ1-2,TGTGCCAGCAGAACCGGGGACTACTATGGCTACACCTTC,CASRTGDYYGYTF
.,.,TRBV19,TRBJ2-5,TGTGCCAGTAGTACCGGGAACCAAGAGACCCAGTACTTC,CASSTGNQETQYF
.,many,TRBV7-2,TRBJ1-6,TGTGCCAGCAGCCCCCCGCAGGGAGGCTCACCCCTCCACTTT,CASSPPQGGSPLHF
TRBD1,few,TRBV9,TRBJ2-7,TGTGCCAGCAGCGTAGAGTCTTCAGGGGGCGACGAGCAGTACTTC,CASSVESSGGDEQYF
.,many,TRBV28,TRBJ2-7,TGTGCCAGCAGTCTGGCCGGGACCTCAGACGAGCAGTACTTC,CASSLAGTSDEQYF
.,many,TRBV6-5,TRBJ1-6,TGTGCCAGCAGTTACTCGGACTCACCCCTCCACTTT,CASSYSDSPLHF
.,many,TRBV6-1,TRBJ1-1,TGTGCCAGCACCCCTGGCAGGGGCGTTTCATTCGTCACTGAAGCTTTCTTT,CASTPGRGVSFVTEAFF
.,.,TRBV30,TRBJ1-1,TGTGCCTGGCAGAAGCCTGAAGCTTTCTTT,CAWQKPEAFF
.,few,TRBV7-9,TRBJ1-4,TGTGCCAGCAGCTTATTTGAAAAACTGTTTTTT,CASSLFEKLFF
TRBD2,many,TRBV2,TRBJ2-7,TGTGCCAGCAGTGGGCCTAGCGGGAGGGCGGGTGAGCAGTACTTC,CASSGPSGRAGEQYF
.,.,TRBV7-9,TRBJ1-4,TGTGCCAGCAGCTTGGGCCCGGTAACTAATGAAAAACTGTTTTTT,CASSLGPVTNEKLFF
.,many,TRBV28,TRBJ1-6,TGTGCCAGCAGCCTTTACTTTGGACGGAATTCACCCCTCCACTTT,CASSLYFGRNSPLHF
.,many,TRBV27,TRBJ1-5,TGTGCCAGCAGTTTCACGGGTTATCAGCCCCAGCATTTT,CASSFTGYQPQHF
.,.,TRBV29-1,TRBJ1-4,TGCAGCGTTGACGGGGGGGATGAAAAACTGTTTTTT,CSVDGGDEKLFF
.,many,TRBV20-1,TRBJ1-6,TGCAGTGCCGGGGCAGGAAACTATAATTCACCCCTCCACTTT,CSAGAGNYNSPLHF
.,.,TRBV28,TRBJ2-1,TGTGCCAGCAGTTTAGATACAGCCTACTCCTACAATGAGCAGTTCTTC,CASSLDTAYSYNEQFF
.,.,TRBV6-2/TRBV6-3,TRBJ1-1,TGTGCCAGCAGTTCGTACCCCCGGAGGGCTTTCTTT,CASSSYPRRAFF
.,few,TRBV7-2,TRBJ1-2,TGTGCCGGCAGCTTCCCAGGGAACTATGGCTACACCTTC,CAGSFPGNYGYTF
.,few,TRBV20-1,TRBJ1-6,TGCAGTGCTAGTTCCGGGCCGAATTCACCCCTCCACTTT,CSASSGPNSPLHF
.,.,TRBV6-1,TRBJ1-1,TGTGCCAGCAGAGACCCCACGAACACTGAAGCTTTCTTT,CASRDPTNTEAFF
TRBD1,many,TRBV19,TRBJ1-5,TGTGCCAGTAGTTTGGGACAGGGTGGGTATTTCCAGCATTTT,CASSLGQGGYFQHF
.,.,TRBV2,TRBJ2-1,TGTGCCGGCCGAAAGGGGTTACAAGGGGACAATGAGCAGTTCTTC,CAGRKGLQGDNEQFF
TRBD2,.,TRBV3-1,TRBJ2-5,TGTGCCAGCAGCCAGGAGACTAGCAGGGCCATCGAGACCCAGTACTTC,CASSQETSRAIETQYF
.,many,TRBV7-2,TRBJ1-5,TGTGCCAGCAGTTTAACGACGGATAGCAATCAGCCCCAGCATTTT,CASSLTTDSNQPQHF
.,many,TRBV3-1,TRBJ2-5,TGTGCCAGCAGCCCGGGGAGTTGGAACGTCTTC,CASSPGSWNVF
TRBD1,many,TRBV15,TRBJ1-4,TGTGCCACCAGCAGAGGACAGGGTGGTGAAAAACTGTTTTTT,CATSRGQGGEKLFF